Each of the 18 T cell receptor beta chains below was sequenced from the same sample in a study of monozygotic twins with inflammatory bowel disease. TCRdb re-called the 5' RACE reads; one entry per CDR3 protein, DNA not given. The sample table sets out hundreds of thousands of distinct CDR3 sequences. Sample: blood. The receptors stem from a human donor with ulcerative colitis or Crohn's disease, or a healthy co-twin of an affected twin (not recorded which).

The chain recombines TRBV4-3 with TRBJ2-3; TCRdb outputs TRBD1, but without DNA this stays unchecked. The CDR3 consists of 14 residues. Germline CDR1 reads LGHNA; CDR2 reads YSLEER. CDR3 in amino acids: CAGSQRVGQGYLYF.

The chain employs TRBV30 and TRBJ2-7; TCRdb names TRBD2, which stays unverified in the absence of DNA. The germline V gene has CDR1 GTSNPN and CDR2 SVGIG (reference sequence). CDR3 length: 14 residues. CDR3 region: CAWSNKGYTYEQYF.

The V and J genes are TRBV6-1 and TRBJ1-5. CDR1 is MNHNS and CDR2 is SASEGT in the germline V gene. The CDR3 extends over 16 amino acids. This CDR3 is CASSGVNVLVGQPQHF.

The J gene is TRBJ2-7, the V gene TRBV20-1. Germline V lookup: CDR1 DFQATT, CDR2 SNEGSKA (reference sequence). CDR3 length: 11 amino acids. The CDR3: CSASAVYEQYF.

V usage is TRBV7-9 and J usage is TRBJ2-1; without DNA, the TCRdb call of TRBD1 cannot be checked. CDR3 length equals 16 residues. Germline V gene data show CDR1 as SEHNR and CDR2 as FQNEAQ (reference sequence). This chain's CDR3 is CASSFPGQGLGSEQFF.

J is TRBJ2-7 and V is TRBV6-1; TCRdb selects TRBD2, and the lack of DNA leaves this call unchecked. This CDR3 has 15 amino acids. Germline-derived CDR1 and CDR2 are MNHNS and SASEGT. CDR3 protein: CASIIGTSGSCEQYF.

V is TRBV10-2 and J is TRBJ2-1; TCRdb's D call, TRBD1, is unchecked because there is no DNA. The CDR3 is 13 amino acids. In germline, CDR1 is WSHSY, CDR2 SAAADI. The CDR3 here is CASSDQGYNEQFF.

This rearrangement joins TRBV19 to TRBJ2-1; TCRdb's D call of TRBD1 is untestable without DNA. The CDR3 length is 15 residues. Germline V gives CDR1 LNHDA, CDR2 SQIVND (reference sequence). CDR3 sequence reads: CASSIQGFTLLEQFF.

CDR3 sequence reads: CASTVRQTMNTEAFF. The V gene is TRBV5-6, the J gene TRBJ1-1; TCRdb calls TRBD1, which cannot be checked without DNA. Germline V gene lookup returns CDR1 SGHDT and CDR2 YYEEEE. The CDR3 is 15 amino acids.

The chain has TRBV20-1 and TRBJ2-7; TCRdb selects TRBD1, and the lack of DNA leaves this call unchecked. The CDR3 length is 15 residues. Germline V CDR1 and CDR2: DFQATT, SNEGSKA (reference sequence). CDR3 region: CSASDGDRRTYEQYF.

The gene calls are TRBV3-1 and TRBJ2-7. This CDR3 contains 12 residues. Per the germline V gene, CDR1 is LGHDT and CDR2 is YNNKEL (reference sequence). The chain's CDR3 is CASSQGVLEQYF.

V usage is TRBV14 and J usage is TRBJ1-2; TCRdb reports TRBD1, a call that lacks DNA to check it against. The germline CDR1 and CDR2 sequences are SGHDN and FVKESK. CDR3 length: 13 amino acids. The CDR3 loop reads CASNKGTGTGYTF. The whole variable domain, filled in from reference TRBV14 and TRBJ1-2, reads EAGVTQFPSHSVIEKGQTVTLRCDPISGHDNLYWYRRVMGKEIKFLLHFVKESKQDESGMPNNRFLAERTGGTYSTLKVQPAELEDSGVYFCASNKGTGTGYTFGSGTRLTVV.

The CDR3 is CATSDETSGSRYNEQFF. This chain connects TRBV24-1 to TRBJ2-1; TCRdb picks TRBD2, but there is no DNA to check that call. This CDR3 region has 17 residues. Germline V gives CDR1 KGHDR, CDR2 SFDVKD.

This chain connects TRBV7-2 to TRBJ2-5; TCRdb picks TRBD2, but there is no DNA to check that call. Per germline, CDR1 SGHTA and CDR2 FQGNSA. The CDR3 runs to 13 residues. CDR3 region: CASSSRTSGTRDF.

The genes are TRBV19 and TRBJ2-4; checking the TCRdb D call of TRBD2 is not possible without DNA. Germline assignment: CDR1 LNHDA and CDR2 SQIVND (reference sequence). The CDR3 length is 17 residues. Here the CDR3 reads CASRPMSGSVTKNIQYF.

This chain joins TRBV12-3 or TRBV12-4 and TRBJ1-2. The CDR3 contains 13 residues. CDR3 sequence reads: CASSLDRGLGYTF.

The gene calls are TRBV20-1 and TRBJ2-7; as DNA is missing, the TRBD2 call by TCRdb cannot be tested. The CDR3 loop spans 13 amino acids. The germline V gene encodes CDR1 DFQATT and CDR2 SNEGSKA (reference sequence). This chain's CDR3 is CSARGEGGYEQYF.

J is TRBJ1-2 and V is TRBV20-1. Germline-derived CDR1 and CDR2 are DFQATT and SNEGSKA (reference sequence). There are 17 residues in the CDR3. This chain's CDR3 is CSARDPRHLLSNYGYTF.